This T cell receptor beta chain was retrieved from a study of beta chain features in type 1 diabetes. Overall study results and limits: When VDJ junctions were examined, type 1 diabetes patients showed fewer insertions and more deletions.

This clone was counted between two and nine times. Its target is not known. As every portion of the isolated RNA was reverse transcribed, the sequencing read expressed TCRB transcripts. TCRdb's copy holds only in-frame clones and misses some; the assay was immunoSEQ multiplex PCR. In the table there are 150,000 to 180,000 clones, over 8.5% of which are singletons. This TCR came from a man younger than 35 in good health. Sequencing was done on a sample of central memory CD4+ T cells from blood.

The DNA for the CDR3 is TGTGCCAGCAGTGAAGCGGGGACCTACAATGAGCAGTTCTTC. Translation gives CASSEAGTYNEQFF. The rearrangement joins TRBV2 to TRBJ2-1; D uncertain. CDR1 and CDR2 (germline): SNHLY, FYNNEI. This CDR3 comprises 14 residues. V lost 0 bases and J 2 bases, leaving 5 bases between the germline ends.